This TCR beta chain was sequenced in a study of CD8+ T cells in alopecia areata. Study at large: Donor skin was harvested from 6-12-month-old C3H/HeJ mice with spontaneous alopecia and grafted onto roughly 6-10-week-old female C3H/HeJ recipients.

Isolated RNA was reverse transcribed into cDNA used as the sequencing template. Sequencing was performed with immunoSEQ multiplex PCR; in TCRdb, only in-frame clones are kept and a portion is missing. This sample has over 100,000 clones, each found more than once. This clone has just a few counts. Its antigen is unknown. Mouse gene names and germline throughout. The CDR3 goes on 4 residues after the read ends, and that part is filled in from the germline J gene. From germline, CDR1 is NNHDY and CDR2 SYVADS. The CDR3 loop spans 13 amino acids. Study-wide results and caveats: Clonality was higher in lesional than normal scalp, especially in alopecia totalis/universalis. Scalp sequencing also captures normal skin's resident alphabeta T cells. Mouse data revealed clearer TCR sharing than patient data did, a gap possibly tied to HLA.

This clonotype was obtained from a C3H/HeJ mouse with alopecia areata. The MHC haplotype of this mouse line is H2-k. This chain links TRBV13-3 with TRBJ1-1; unclear D gene. The material sequenced was lesional skin. CDR3 protein: CASSDALGREVFF. The covered CDR3 bases are TGTGCCAGCAGTGATGCACTGGGGAGA.